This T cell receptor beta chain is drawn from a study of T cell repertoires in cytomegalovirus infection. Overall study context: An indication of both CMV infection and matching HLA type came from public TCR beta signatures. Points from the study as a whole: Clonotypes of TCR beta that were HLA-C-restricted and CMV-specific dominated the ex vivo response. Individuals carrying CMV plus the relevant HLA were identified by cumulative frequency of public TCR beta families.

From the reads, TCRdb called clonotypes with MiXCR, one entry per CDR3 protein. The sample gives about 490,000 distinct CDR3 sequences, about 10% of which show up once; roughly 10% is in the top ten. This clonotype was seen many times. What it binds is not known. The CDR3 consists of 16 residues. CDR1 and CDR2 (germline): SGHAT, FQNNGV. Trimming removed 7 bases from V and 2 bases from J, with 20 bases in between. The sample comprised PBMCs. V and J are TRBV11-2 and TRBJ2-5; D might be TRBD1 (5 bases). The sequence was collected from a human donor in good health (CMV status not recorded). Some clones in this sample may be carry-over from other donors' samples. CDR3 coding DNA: TGTGCCAGCACAACAAGGGGCACTTACGTTCAAGAGACCCAGTACTTC. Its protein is CASTTRGTYVQETQYF.